This T cell receptor beta chain was obtained from a study of blood T cell repertoires in COVID-19 (dated by TCRdb to the early 2020s). Context from the whole study: Collaborator samples came from the United States, Italy and Spain and covered acute and convalescent phases of COVID-19. The prospective study material was composed of cDNA or gDNA derived from T cells, B-cell-depleted T cells, or PBMCs. The dataset comprised deeply sampled blood TCRbeta repertoires from subjects exposed to, actively infected with, or recovered from COVID-19. The repertoires were released in a freely available public database meant as a resource for research on the immune response to SARS-CoV-2. The samples were drawn from the first 160 participants of the ongoing ImmuneRACE study and from 950 to 1,500 subjects provided by 6 global collaborators. A de-identified subject ID, COVID-19 status, age in years and sex were almost always included in the sample metadata. Where available, HLA class I and class II types were taken from metadata supplied by the sample provider and were not determined by assay-based typing. Broader findings and caveats from the paper: The quantity of clinical and demographic metadata differed by source and by participant and was supplied without curation.

A remark on this clone: Its antigen specificity is not known. It has no much larger one-base neighbor in the sample; base qualities were not kept.

From the cysteine through the phenylalanine, the CDR3 covers 13 amino acids. The retained sequence is limited to the CDR3, 39 bases, with the frame set at the first base. The trim is 2 bases for V and 5 bases for J, with a gap of 6 bases between the germline ends. The germline V gene (reference sequence) supplies CDR1 LNHDA and CDR2 SQIVND. TCRbeta CDR3 regions were amplified from genomic DNA by means of the immunoSEQ Assay, a bias-controlled multiplex PCR. As for the authors' bioinformatics: Nucleated cell counts per sample were estimated from amplification of reference gene primers within the assay. Sequence reads were collapsed and filtered to measure the absolute abundance of every unique TCRbeta CDR3 rearrangement. Productive Simpson clonality was computed per sample as the square root of Simpson's diversity index over productive rearrangements. TCRdb stores this immuneACCESS table with in-frame sequences only. Part of the clones is absent; in the studies checked, under half of the shortfall reflects unresolved V genes, and no reason is known for the rest. The DNA gave D and trimming, while V, J and clone size come from that table. In this sample the table shows around 250,000 clones, almost 85% of which occur a single time. The ten largest clones represent roughly 15% of the sample.

Enrolling through a virtual design, the prospective study's participants ranged in age from roughly 18 to 90 years and lived across roughly 23 United States geographic areas. In the prospective study, participants were assigned to cohorts based on the clinical history participants reported in a screening survey and a study questionnaire. ImmuneRACE Cohort 3 recovered participants were defined by two consecutive negative NP/OP PCR tests, healthcare professional clearance, or symptom resolution. Mobile phlebotomists in the prospective study collected whole blood, serum and a nasopharyngeal or oropharyngeal swab from every participant. Prospective study participants could optionally give additional blood draws and questionnaires over a roughly two-month period. Prospective study blood samples were shipped either frozen or at room temperature before DNA extraction.

The sample taken for sequencing was PBMCs or T cells enriched from blood (not recorded which). Recombination linked TRBV19 to TRBJ2-2; TRBD1 is a weak D gene call, 6 bases matching. This receptor was identified in a man aged 35-49 years who had recovered from COVID-19. This receptor has the CDR3 CASSIQGTGELFF. Read as DNA, the sequence is TGTGCCAGTAGTATACAGGGGACCGGGGAGCTGTTTTTT.